This T cell receptor beta chain was recorded in a study of cytomegalovirus exposure and HLA in healthy donors. Of note for this clone: The junction differs from germline at one of its ends, possibly a read error.

Germline CDR1 is SSHAT and CDR2 is FNYEAQ (reference sequence). CDR3 size: 17 residues. The PCR contained 60 Vbeta and 13 Jbeta primers. Clones were sequenced by immunoSEQ multiplex PCR, and TCRdb holds only the in-frame ones, with some missing. This table holds some 70,000 clones, approximately 75% found once. The TCR comes from a human donor in good health. The rearrangement links TRBV7-7 to TRBJ2-5; the D gene is possibly TRBD2 (7 bases). Sequencing was carried out using PBMCs. The CDR3: CASSLEGGPGGGETQYF. CDR3 bases: TGTGCTAGCAGCTTAGAGGGGGGCCCGGGAGGAGGGGAGACCCAGTACTTC.